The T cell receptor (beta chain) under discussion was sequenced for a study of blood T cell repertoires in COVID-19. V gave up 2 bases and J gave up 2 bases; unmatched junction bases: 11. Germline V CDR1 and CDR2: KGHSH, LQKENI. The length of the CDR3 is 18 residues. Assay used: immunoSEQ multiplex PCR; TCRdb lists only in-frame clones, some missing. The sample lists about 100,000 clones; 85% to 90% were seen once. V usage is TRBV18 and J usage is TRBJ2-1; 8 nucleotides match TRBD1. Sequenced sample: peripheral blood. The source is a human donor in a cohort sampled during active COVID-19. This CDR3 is CASSPTGQGSNPYNEQFF. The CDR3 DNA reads TGTGCCAGCTCACCAACCGGACAGGGCAGTAACCCCTACAATGAGCAGTTCTTC.